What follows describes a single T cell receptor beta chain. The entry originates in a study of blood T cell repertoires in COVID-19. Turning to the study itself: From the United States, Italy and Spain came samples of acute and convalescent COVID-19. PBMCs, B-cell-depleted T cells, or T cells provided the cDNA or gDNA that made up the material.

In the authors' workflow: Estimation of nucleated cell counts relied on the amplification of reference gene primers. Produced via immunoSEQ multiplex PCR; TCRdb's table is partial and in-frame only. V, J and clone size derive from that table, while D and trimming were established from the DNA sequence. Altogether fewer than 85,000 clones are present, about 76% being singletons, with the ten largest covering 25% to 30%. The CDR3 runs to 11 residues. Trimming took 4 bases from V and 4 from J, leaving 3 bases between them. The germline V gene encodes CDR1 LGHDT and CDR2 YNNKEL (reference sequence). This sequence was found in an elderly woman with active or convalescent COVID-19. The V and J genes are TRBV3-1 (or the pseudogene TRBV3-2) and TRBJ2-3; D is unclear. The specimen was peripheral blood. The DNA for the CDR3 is TGTGCCAGCAGCCGCGCAGATACGCAGTATTTT. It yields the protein CASSRADTQYF.